This T cell receptor (beta chain) stems from a study of cytomegalovirus exposure and HLA in healthy donors. The PCR used 60 Vbeta and 13 Jbeta primers. The method was immunoSEQ multiplex PCR; TCRdb's version includes in-frame clones alone and lacks a portion of them. The sample totals over 100,000 clones; its top ten clones hold over 1.5%. J was trimmed by 4 bases and V by 6 bases; bases with no gene match: 8. Germline CDR1 and CDR2: MNHEY and SVGAGI. The CDR3 runs 15 residues. The chain couples TRBV6-5 to TRBJ2-1; TRBD1 matches 8 bases. The sequencing sample was made of PBMCs. This TCR was recovered from a man aged 18 to 30 in good health and CMV-seronegative. The CDR3 DNA sequence: TGTGCCAGCAGCAAAACAGGGGGTCAATACAATGAGCAGTTCTTC. Translated, it gives CASSKTGGQYNEQFF.